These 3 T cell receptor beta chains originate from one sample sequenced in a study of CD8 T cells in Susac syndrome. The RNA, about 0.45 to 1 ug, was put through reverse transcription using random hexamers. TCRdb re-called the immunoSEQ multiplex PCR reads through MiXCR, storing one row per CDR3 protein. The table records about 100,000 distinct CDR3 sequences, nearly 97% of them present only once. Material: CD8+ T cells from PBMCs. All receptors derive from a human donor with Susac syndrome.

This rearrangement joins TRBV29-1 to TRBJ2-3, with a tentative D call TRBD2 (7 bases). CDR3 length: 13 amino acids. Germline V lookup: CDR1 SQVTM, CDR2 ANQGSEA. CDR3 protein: CNRPRGATDTQYF. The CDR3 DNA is TGCAACCGACCACGGGGGGCGACAGATACGCAGTATTTT.

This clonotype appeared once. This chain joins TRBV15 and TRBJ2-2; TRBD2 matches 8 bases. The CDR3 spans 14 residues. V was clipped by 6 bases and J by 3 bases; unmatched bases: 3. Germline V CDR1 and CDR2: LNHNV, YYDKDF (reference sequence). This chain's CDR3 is CATSEAGDTGELFF. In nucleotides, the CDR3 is TGTGCCACCAGTGAAGCGGGAGACACCGGGGAGCTGTTTTTT.

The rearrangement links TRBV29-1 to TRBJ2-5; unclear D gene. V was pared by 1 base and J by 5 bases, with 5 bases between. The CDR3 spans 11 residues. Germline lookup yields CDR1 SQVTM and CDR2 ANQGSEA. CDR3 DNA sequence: TGCAGCGTTGAAGTGCTTGAGACCCAGTACTTC. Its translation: CSVEVLETQYF.